What follows are 14 T cell receptor beta chains derived from one specimen sequenced in a study of response to subunit inactivated influenza vaccine. TCRdb recomputed calls from the RT-PCR reads with MiXCR, one row per CDR3 protein. Among 710,000 or so distinct CDR3 sequences listed, around 16% were seen once. The sequencing used PBMCs from blood, collected 11 to 12 days after vaccination. All receptors come from a middle-aged man who received an inactivated influenza vaccine.

The genes are TRBV5-1 and TRBJ2-5; perhaps TRBD2 as D (7 bases). This CDR3 spans 16 amino acids. In germline, CDR1 is SGHRS, CDR2 YFSETQ. Trimming stripped 2 bases from V and 5 bases from J, with 19 bases between. The CDR3 spells CASSFTSVRGRETQYF. The CDR3 DNA sequence: TGCGCCAGCAGCTTCACTAGCGTGAGGGGGAGGGAGACCCAGTACTTC.

This clonotype was counted only a few times. V and J are TRBV6-5 and TRBJ2-7, with 7 bases fitting TRBD2. This CDR3 contains 11 residues. Germline V gives CDR1 MNHEY, CDR2 SVGAGI. V lost 5 bases and J lost 7; bases outside the gene matches: 2. CDR3 loop: CASSHGGEQYF. CDR3 coding DNA: TGTGCCAGCAGTCACGGGGGGGAGCAGTACTTC.

V gene TRBV12-3 or TRBV12-4 combines with J gene TRBJ1-1; no definite D call. The CDR3 extends over 16 amino acids. Trimming cost V 3 bases and J 1 base, with 15 bases left between them. The CDR3: CASSFSGRIRNTEAFF. The CDR3 bases are TGTGCCAGCAGTTTTTCCGGGCGAATCAGGAACACTGAAGCTTTCTTT.

This clonotype has only a few counts. The chain combines TRBV20-1 with TRBJ2-5; D remains ambiguous. The CDR3 runs to 12 residues. Trimming removed 1 base at V and 1 base at J, with 4 bases between. Germline-derived CDR1 and CDR2 are DFQATT and SNEGSKA (reference sequence). The CDR3 reads CSARVGQETQYF. The CDR3 DNA reads TGCAGTGCTAGAGTTGGCCAAGAGACCCAGTACTTC.

In its sample, this clonotype was seen a few times. The V gene is TRBV18, the J gene TRBJ2-3; perhaps TRBD2 as D (6 bases). V dropped 1 base and J dropped 4 bases, with 9 bases sitting between them. CDR1 is KGHSH and CDR2 is LQKENI in the germline V gene. The length of the CDR3 is 14 residues. Written as DNA, the CDR3 is TGTGCCAGCTCACCACAGGGAGGAGCAGATACGCAGTATTTT. This translates into CASSPQGGADTQYF.

The rearrangement uses TRBV29-1 and TRBJ2-1; 11 bases agree with TRBD2. The V segment lost 4 bases and the J segment 5 bases; nucleotides outside the gene matches: 1. CDR1 is SQVTM and CDR2 is ANQGSEA in the germline V gene. The length of the CDR3 is 13 residues. The CDR3 here is CSVGGLADNEQFF. The CDR3 DNA follows: TGCAGCGTTGGGGGACTAGCGGACAATGAGCAGTTCTTC.

The chain has TRBV5-5 and TRBJ1-1; 9 bases match TRBD1. In germline, CDR1 is SGHKS, CDR2 YYEKEE (reference sequence). The V gene end was trimmed by 4 bases and the J gene end by 1 base; junction bases not matched to a gene: 5. CDR3 length: 15 amino acids. CDR3 loop: CASSATGGRNTEAFF. Written as DNA, the CDR3 is TGTGCCAGCAGCGCCACAGGGGGCAGGAACACTGAAGCTTTCTTT.

This clonotype was observed a few times. The V call is TRBV9, the J call TRBJ2-1, with D possibly matching TRBD1 (5 bases). This CDR3 has 16 residues. Germline V gene sequence: CDR1 SGDLS, CDR2 YYNGEE. With 0 bases removed from V and 0 bases from J, the gap between germline ends came to 10 bases. CDR3 nucleotide sequence: TGTGCCAGCAGCGTAGATCAGGGCCGCTCCTACAATGAGCAGTTCTTC. The encoded protein is CASSVDQGRSYNEQFF.

The genes are TRBV9 and TRBJ2-7, with 8 nucleotides matching TRBD1. The CDR3 length is 15 residues. The germline gives CDR1 SGDLS, CDR2 YYNGEE. The J segment lost 4 bases and the V segment lost 3 bases, leaving 9 bases of the junction unmatched. The CDR3 here is CASSASGGAEYEQYF. CDR3 in DNA: TGTGCCAGCAGCGCCTCAGGGGGCGCGGAATACGAGCAGTACTTC.

The chain recombines TRBV12-3 or TRBV12-4 with TRBJ2-2; TRBD2 is a possible D gene (6 bases). Deletions cut 3 bases from V and 7 bases from J, with 9 bases between. The CDR3 extends over 13 amino acids. CDR3 sequence: CASSFFGGGELFF. The CDR3 nucleotides are TGTGCCAGCAGTTTTTTCGGGGGCGGGGAGCTGTTTTTT.

The chain is built from TRBV20-1 and TRBJ1-5; TRBD1 matches 7 bases. Germline-derived CDR1 and CDR2 are DFQATT and SNEGSKA (reference sequence). The CDR3 is 15 residues long. The J segment lost 4 bases and the V segment lost 4 bases, leaving 10 bases of the junction unmatched. The DNA of the CDR3 is TGCAGTGCTAAAGGACAGGTAAAGGGAAATCAGCCCCAGCATTTT. It codes for CSAKGQVKGNQPQHF.

This clonotype occurred a few times. V usage is TRBV28 and J usage is TRBJ2-7; the match to TRBD1 covers 7 bases. This CDR3 contains 14 residues. From germline, CDR1 is MDHEN and CDR2 SYDVKM. The J segment lost 1 base and the V segment lost 3 bases, leaving 3 bases of the junction unmatched. The CDR3 spells CASSFRGLSYEQYF. CDR3 DNA: TGTGCCAGCAGTTTCAGGGGGTTATCCTACGAGCAGTACTTC.

DNA for the CDR3: TGCAGTGCTGGTCGACAGGCAAGCAATCAGCCCCAGCATTTT. It yields the protein CSAGRQASNQPQHF. This chain connects TRBV20-1 to TRBJ1-5, with a tentative D call TRBD1 (6 bases). CDR3 length: 14 residues. The germline V and J ends were trimmed by 5 bases and 1 base, with 12 bases remaining between them. The germline V gene encodes CDR1 DFQATT and CDR2 SNEGSKA (reference sequence).

This chain joins TRBV12-3 or TRBV12-4 and TRBJ1-2; 7 nucleotides agree with TRBD1. With 6 bases clipped from V and 0 bases from J, the junction kept 4 bases outside the gene matches. The CDR3 has 14 residues. The CDR3 DNA follows: TGTGCCAGCAGCAAGACAGGGACTAACTATGGCTACACCTTC. Its protein is CASSKTGTNYGYTF.